The sequence of this T cell receptor (beta chain) was determined in a study of T cells in tuberculosis. Study-wide findings and caveats: The TCR-beta difference was not significant; alpha differences partly reflected length.

Remarks on this clone: The antigen remains undetermined.

Libraries were prepared by immunoSEQ multiplex PCR; TCRdb keeps only in-frame clonotypes and omits some of them. The sample shows roughly 35,000 clones, 90% to 95% of them seen only once. The CDR3 has 14 residues. Trimming stripped 3 bases from V and 0 bases from J, with 8 bases between. Germline loops: CDR1 LNHDA, CDR2 SQIVND (reference sequence). The chain uses TRBV19 and TRBJ1-1, with no clear D. The sample comprised PBMCs. This clonotype originated in a donor aged 10 to 29 with latent tuberculosis or without tuberculosis infection. As DNA, the CDR3 is TGTGCCAGTAGTATCGAACGGGTGAACACTGAAGCTTTCTTT. This encodes CASSIERVNTEAFF.